The 30 T cell receptor beta chains in this list originate from one sample, sequenced in a study of cytomegalovirus exposure and HLA in healthy donors. In the PCR, 60 Vbeta and 13 Jbeta primers were used. TCRdb's copy holds only in-frame clones and misses some; the assay was immunoSEQ multiplex PCR. The data contain around 70,000 clones, around 75% of them seen just once; the ten biggest clones take up around an eighth. Sequencing was done on a sample of PBMCs. The receptors stem from a man aged 65 to 79 in good health and CMV-seronegative.

V gene TRBV19 combines with J gene TRBJ1-3; a possible D gene is TRBD1 (6 bases). The CDR3 contains 15 residues. The V end was cut by 4 bases, the J end by 4 bases, with 14 bases between. CDR1 LNHDA and CDR2 SQIVND come from the germline V gene (reference sequence). The CDR3 protein is CASSTSDREGNTIYF. The CDR3 nucleotides are TGTGCCAGTAGTACCTCGGACAGAGAGGGAAACACCATATATTTT.

In DNA form, the CDR3 reads TGCAGCGTTGGGGGCGGGAGTGGGTACAATGAGCAGTTCTTC. Its protein product is CSVGGGSGYNEQFF. The chain carries TRBV29-1 and TRBJ2-1; 7 nucleotides align to TRBD2. CDR1 is SQVTM and CDR2 is ANQGSEA in the germline V gene. With V trimmed by 4 bases and J by 4 bases, 7 bases remained unmatched. This CDR3 is built from 14 residues.

Written as DNA, the CDR3 is TGTGCCAGCAGACAGGGAAACCTCAAAAACATTCAGTACTTC. Translating it yields CASRQGNLKNIQYF. The V gene is TRBV28, the J gene TRBJ2-4, with D maybe TRBD1 (6 bases). V lost 6 bases, J lost 3 bases, and 12 bases lay in between. The CDR3 sequence is 14 residues long. CDR1 is MDHEN, CDR2 SYDVKM, per germline.

This clone showed up just once. The genes are TRBV29-1 and TRBJ2-1; D is ambiguous. Germline V gives CDR1 SQVTM, CDR2 ANQGSEA. Trimming stripped 4 bases from V and 6 bases from J, with 7 bases between. The length of the CDR3 is 11 residues. CDR3 DNA: TGCAGCGTTGCCCGGAGCAATGAGCAGTTCTTC. It codes for CSVARSNEQFF.

The chain recombines TRBV6-7 with TRBJ1-2; a weak D match, TRBD1 (6 bases). TRBV6-7 is an ORF, with its function uncertain. The CDR3 spans 19 residues. V lost 2 bases, J lost 0 bases, and 22 bases lay in between. The CDR3 is CASSYTTDRDNKPNYGYTF. The CDR3 DNA sequence: TGTGCCAGCAGTTACACCACGGACAGAGACAATAAGCCTAACTATGGCTACACCTTC.

The gene calls are TRBV5-4 and TRBJ2-6, with D perhaps TRBD1 (6 bases). The CDR3 runs to 16 residues. CDR1 and CDR2 (germline): SGHNT, YYREEE (reference sequence). V shed 2 bases and J shed 4 bases, with 13 bases lying between them. CDR3 DNA sequence: TGTGCCAGCAGCTTACCAGGGGAGTCGGGGGCCAACGTCCTGACTTTC. Protein sequence: CASSLPGESGANVLTF.

The J gene is TRBJ1-6, the V gene TRBV30; 9 bases agree with TRBD1. This CDR3 spans 13 amino acids. Germline V gene sequence: CDR1 GTSNPN, CDR2 SVGIG (reference sequence). V shed 5 bases, J shed 7 bases, and the junction held 3 bases outside the gene matches. The CDR3 region has the DNA TGTGCCTGGGTGGGACAGGGAAATTCACCCCTCCACTTT. It encodes CAWVGQGNSPLHF.

The chain joins TRBV21-1 to TRBJ1-6; TRBD1 is taken as the D call from the table, unchecked against the DNA. TRBV21-1 is flagged as a pseudogene. The CDR3 runs 15 residues. The DNA of the CDR3 is TGTGCCAGCAGCACAGGACAGGGTCGGAATTCACCCCTCCACTTT. It encodes CASSTGQGRNSPLHF.

V gene TRBV14 combines with J gene TRBJ1-1; D might be TRBD1 (5 bases). Germline lookup yields CDR1 SGHDN and CDR2 FVKESK. The CDR3 runs 13 residues. The V and J ends lost 3 bases and 3 bases respectively, with 8 bases between them. CDR3 loop: CASSQTVDTEAFF. The CDR3 DNA reads as TGTGCCAGCAGCCAGACAGTGGACACTGAAGCTTTCTTT. The full variable domain, rest sourced from reference TRBV14 and TRBJ1-1, is EAGVTQFPSHSVIEKGQTVTLRCDPISGHDNLYWYRRVMGKEIKFLLHFVKESKQDESGMPNNRFLAERTGGTYSTLKVQPAELEDSGVYFCASSQTVDTEAFFGQGTRLTVV.

Only one count was recorded for this clone. This chain uses TRBV5-1 with TRBJ2-3; D may be TRBD1 (6 bases). CDR1 SGHRS and CDR2 YFSETQ come from the germline V gene. This CDR3 is built from 20 residues. V was pared by 4 bases and J by 4 bases, with 31 bases between. The CDR3 region has the DNA TGCGCCAGCAGCCGCGATATGGGGAGTATCAGGGGCACTACCGCAGATACGCAGTATTTT. It encodes CASSRDMGSIRGTTADTQYF.

The chain carries TRBV7-2 and TRBJ2-6; 7 nucleotides align to TRBD2. CDR1 is SGHTA, CDR2 FQGNSA, per germline. The J segment lost 3 bases and the V segment lost 1 base, leaving 6 bases of the junction unmatched. The CDR3 sequence is 17 residues long. In DNA, the CDR3 is TGTGCCAGCAGCTTAGGGGGGGGAGGGATTGGGGCCAACGTCCTGACTTTC. Translation gives CASSLGGGGIGANVLTF.

The CDR3: CASSLLGGVGTDTQYF. CDR3 nucleotide sequence: TGCGCCAGCAGCCTTCTGGGGGGAGTGGGCACAGATACGCAGTATTTT. The chain employs TRBV4-3 and TRBJ2-3, with a possible D match to TRBD2 (6 bases). This CDR3 comprises 16 residues. Germline CDR1 is LGHNA and CDR2 is YSLEER. The V and J ends lost 4 bases and 1 base respectively, with 15 bases between them.

The chain uses TRBV12-5 and TRBJ1-2, with TRBD1 identical over 11 bases. Germline CDR1 reads LGHNT; CDR2 reads FRNRAP. V lost 9 bases to trimming and J lost 7 bases; unmatched junction nucleotides: 13. This CDR3 has 15 residues. CDR3 in DNA: TGTGCTAGGCCCCGCCCCGGACAGGGGGCGTGTGGCTACACCTTC. Encoded protein: CARPRPGQGACGYTF.

The chain uses TRBV5-4 and TRBJ2-1, with TRBD2 matching 10 bases. V gave up 6 bases and J gave up 1 base; unmatched junction bases: 7. Germline CDR1 is SGHNT and CDR2 is YYREEE (reference sequence). The CDR3 contains 16 residues. This CDR3 reads CASKESSGGSYNEQFF. The CDR3 coding sequence is TGTGCCAGCAAGGAAAGTAGCGGGGGGTCCTACAATGAGCAGTTCTTC.

The chain combines TRBV20-1 with TRBJ2-1, with D unclear. V was clipped by 0 bases and J by 10 bases, with 7 bases between them. CDR3 length: 11 amino acids. Germline V gives CDR1 DFQATT, CDR2 SNEGSKA (reference sequence). In DNA form, the CDR3 reads TGCAGTGCTAGAGATCGACACGAGCAGTTCTTC. It specifies CSARDRHEQFF.

The V gene is TRBV7-2, the J gene TRBJ2-1; 12 bases line up with TRBD1. The junction had 3 bases not matched to a gene; V was cut back by 1 base and J by 5 bases. CDR1 is SGHTA and CDR2 is FQGNSA in the germline V gene. CDR3 length: 16 residues. CDR3 loop: CASSLVGTGGHNEQFF. CDR3 nucleotide sequence: TGTGCCAGCAGCTTAGTGGGGACAGGGGGCCACAATGAGCAGTTCTTC.

CDR3 in amino acids: CASSLMGGSYNEQFF. The CDR3 DNA reads TGTGCCAGCAGTTTGATGGGGGGATCCTACAATGAGCAGTTCTTC. This chain links TRBV28 with TRBJ2-1; D may be TRBD2 (6 bases). V was trimmed by 3 bases and J by 1 base, leaving 10 bases between them. From germline, CDR1 is MDHEN and CDR2 SYDVKM. The CDR3 length is 15 residues.

The V and J genes are TRBV6-5 and TRBJ2-5; D unresolved. V lost 0 bases to trimming and J lost 2 bases, with 10 bases between them. Germline V gene lookup returns CDR1 MNHEY and CDR2 SVGAGI. This CDR3 has 15 amino acids. CDR3 protein: CASSYSINEQETQYF. The CDR3 DNA reads TGTGCCAGCAGTTACTCGATCAACGAGCAAGAGACCCAGTACTTC.

V gene TRBV19 combines with J gene TRBJ2-1; 9 bases map to TRBD2. This CDR3 region has 17 residues. Per the germline V gene, CDR1 is LNHDA and CDR2 is SQIVND (reference sequence). J gave up 0 bases and V 3 bases, and 6 bases lay outside the gene matches. The CDR3 region is CASSMSGGWSSYNEQFF. CDR3 in DNA: TGTGCCAGTAGTATGAGCGGGGGGTGGAGCTCCTACAATGAGCAGTTCTTC.

The CDR3 protein is CAISELGTGANEQFF. CDR3 DNA sequence: TGTGCCATCAGTGAGCTCGGGACAGGGGCCAATGAGCAGTTCTTC. This chain connects TRBV10-3 to TRBJ2-1; TRBD1 matches 10 bases. Germline loops: CDR1 ENHRY, CDR2 SYGVKD. J was trimmed by 6 bases and V by 2 bases; bases with no gene match: 4. This CDR3 is built from 15 residues.

J is TRBJ1-1 and V is TRBV5-1; D is unclear. The CDR3 sequence is 13 residues long. Trimming stripped 2 bases from V and 2 bases from J, with 7 bases between. Germline assignment: CDR1 SGHRS and CDR2 YFSETQ. CDR3 sequence (DNA): TGCGCCAGCAGCTTCGAGGGCAACACTGAAGCTTTCTTT. It yields the protein CASSFEGNTEAFF.

This chain joins TRBV18 and TRBJ2-5; 8 bases agree with TRBD1. Trimming removed 4 bases from V and 1 base from J; junction bases left unmatched: 5. This CDR3 comprises 15 residues. The V gene's germline CDR1 is KGHSH and CDR2 LQKENI. CDR3 coding DNA: TGTGCCAGCTCACTACAGGGGGATTCCCAAGAGACCCAGTACTTC. This codes for CASSLQGDSQETQYF.

The chain has TRBV28 and TRBJ1-5, with 7 bases fitting TRBD1. With 3 bases clipped from V and 2 bases from J, the junction kept 4 bases outside the gene matches. Germline V gene data show CDR1 as MDHEN and CDR2 as SYDVKM. This CDR3 region has 15 residues. The CDR3 region is CASSLFRGRNQPQHF. The CDR3 nucleotides are TGTGCCAGCAGTTTGTTTAGGGGGCGCAATCAGCCCCAGCATTTT.

This clone was detected a few times. The chain is built from TRBV5-1 and TRBJ1-2; 7 bases fit TRBD1. This CDR3 is built from 13 residues. V was clipped by 4 bases and J by 2 bases; unmatched bases: 2. CDR1 and CDR2 from the germline V gene are SGHRS and YFSETQ. CDR3 protein: CASSPGQNYGYTF. DNA of the CDR3: TGCGCCAGCAGCCCGGGACAGAACTATGGCTACACCTTC.

This chain links TRBV11-2 with TRBJ2-7; D call uncertain. Deletions cut 0 bases from V and 3 bases from J, with 6 bases between. Germline lookup yields CDR1 SGHAT and CDR2 FQNNGV. The CDR3 sequence is 13 residues long. CDR3 nucleotide sequence: TGTGCCAGCAGCTTAGAGACTGGCTACGAGCAGTACTTC. Translated, it gives CASSLETGYEQYF.

The rearrangement joins TRBV6-5 to TRBJ2-1; D perhaps matches TRBD1 (6 bases). The CDR3 consists of 13 residues. V was shortened by 6 bases and J by 6 bases, with 12 bases between the two germline ends. Germline V gene sequence: CDR1 MNHEY, CDR2 SVGAGI. The CDR3 region is CASSLQGVNEQFF. The DNA of the CDR3 is TGTGCCAGCAGCTTACAGGGTGTCAATGAGCAGTTCTTC.

The chain recombines TRBV7-2 with TRBJ2-1; D not resolved. Germline V CDR1 and CDR2: SGHTA, FQGNSA. There are 13 residues in the CDR3. Trimming took 5 bases from V and 4 from J, leaving 9 bases between them. CDR3 protein: CASSPFRYNEQFF. CDR3 DNA sequence: TGTGCCAGCAGCCCCTTTCGGTACAATGAGCAGTTCTTC.

The rearrangement links TRBV5-1 to TRBJ2-4, with TRBD1 matching over 7 bases. The CDR3 spans 13 residues. V shed 5 bases and J 5 bases; nucleotides not matched to a gene: 4. Germline V CDR1 and CDR2: SGHRS, YFSETQ. CDR3 DNA sequence: TGCGCCAGCAGACTTGGGACAGAAAACATTCAGTACTTC. Translation: CASRLGTENIQYF. The full variable domain, in which reference TRBV5-1 and TRBJ2-4 provide the parts outside the CDR3, is KAGVTQTPRYLIKTRGQQVTLSCSPISGHRSVSWYQQTPGQGLQFLFEYFSETQRNKGNFPGRFSGRQFSNSRSEMNVSTLELGDSALYLCASRLGTENIQYFGAGTRLSVL.

The chain combines TRBV5-6 with TRBJ2-7, with 11 bases that match TRBD1. The CDR3 loop spans 15 amino acids. The germline V gene encodes CDR1 SGHDT and CDR2 YYEEEE. With 2 bases clipped from V and 2 bases from J, the junction kept 3 bases outside the gene matches. The CDR3 region has the DNA TGTGCCAGCAGCTTTGGGGGACAGGGGGCCTACGAGCAGTACTTC. Its protein product is CASSFGGQGAYEQYF.

V usage is TRBV11-2 and J usage is TRBJ2-7; tentatively, D is TRBD1 (6 bases). CDR1 and CDR2 from the germline V gene are SGHAT and FQNNGV. This CDR3 contains 16 residues. V was cut by 7 bases and J by 3 bases, with 22 bases left in between. This CDR3 reads CASTSPGHRGGYEQYF. The CDR3 DNA follows: TGTGCCAGCACCTCACCGGGACACCGAGGTGGCTACGAGCAGTACTTC.